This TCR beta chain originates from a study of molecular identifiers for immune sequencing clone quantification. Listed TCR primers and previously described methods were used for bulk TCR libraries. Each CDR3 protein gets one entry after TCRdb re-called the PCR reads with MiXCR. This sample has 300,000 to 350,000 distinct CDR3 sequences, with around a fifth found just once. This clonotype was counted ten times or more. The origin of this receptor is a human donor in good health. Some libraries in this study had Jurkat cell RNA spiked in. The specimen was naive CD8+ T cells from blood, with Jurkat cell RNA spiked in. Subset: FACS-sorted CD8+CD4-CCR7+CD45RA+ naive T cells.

For the CDR3, the DNA is TGTGCCAGCAGCCCCGGACAGGTTCACTATGGCTACACCTTC. It translates to CASSPGQVHYGYTF. V is TRBV5-6 and J is TRBJ1-2; 7 bases are shared with TRBD1. This CDR3 region has 14 residues. V shed 4 bases, J shed 3 bases, and the junction held 6 bases outside the gene matches. Germline V gene lookup returns CDR1 SGHDT and CDR2 YYEEEE.